This is a list of T cell receptor beta chains from one sample in a study of chemoradiotherapy in HPV16-positive cancers. The assay was immunoSEQ multiplex PCR, and TCRdb's table has in-frame clones only and misses some. The table lists roughly 12,000 clones, around two thirds of them singletons. Sampling was done from a patient who underwent chemoradiotherapy. The receptors here all came from a human donor with HPV-associated anogenital cancer. Each CDR3 is given with its conserved first and last residue. D genes are given only for firm matches. A clone size is listed for some rows: how often the clone was seen (once, few, many), or a class if it is expanded.

d_gene,v_gene,abundance,j_gene,CDR3nt,CDR3aa
.,TRBV14,.,TRBJ2-7,TGTGCCAGCAGCCAGGCCGGGAAACGGTCCTACGAGCAGTACTTC,CASSQAGKRSYEQYF
.,TRBV6-5,.,TRBJ2-5,TGTGCCAGCAGTTACTCGAGAGGTCAGGGAGAGACCCAGTACTTC,CASSYSRGQGETQYF
.,TRBV4-1,.,TRBJ2-7,TGCGCCAGCAGCTCGGGACTCTACGAGCAGTACTTC,CASSSGLYEQYF
TRBD2,TRBV19,.,TRBJ2-1,TGTGCCAGTTGTCACGGGGGGGCCAGTCAATATGAGCAGTTCTTC,CASCHGGASQYEQFF
.,TRBV6-1,.,TRBJ2-5,TGTGCCAGCGGGGGGAGGCACGAGACCCAGTACTTC,CASGGRHETQYF
TRBD1,TRBV6-1,.,TRBJ1-2,TGTGCCAGCAGTGAGAGACAGGGGGGGCCCTATGGCTACACCTTC,CASSERQGGPYGYTF
.,TRBV27,.,TRBJ2-5,TGTGCCAGCAGTTCTCAGATCCGAGAGACCCAGTACTTC,CASSSQIRETQYF
.,TRBV9,few,TRBJ1-3,TGTGCCAGCAGCGACCCGTGGGGAAACACCATATATTTT,CASSDPWGNTIYF
TRBD1,TRBV6-5,.,TRBJ1-1,TGTGCCAGCAGCAAAACAGGGGGAAACACTGAAGCTTTCTTT,CASSKTGGNTEAFF
TRBD2,TRBV7-6,few,TRBJ2-1,TGTGCCAGCAGCTTAGGGGCTAGCGGGATCCGAGGGGATGAGCAGTTCTTC,CASSLGASGIRGDEQFF
.,TRBV5-1,.,TRBJ1-6,TGCGCCAGCAGCTATTGGGCTAATTCACCCCTCCACTTT,CASSYWANSPLHF
.,TRBV7-8,.,TRBJ1-1,TGTGCCAGCAGCTCCACAGAAAACACTGAAGCTTTCTTT,CASSSTENTEAFF
.,TRBV28,.,TRBJ2-7,TGTGCCAGCAGTTTATGGGGTAGGGGGTATTCTGACCCCTACGAGCAGTACTTC,CASSLWGRGYSDPYEQYF
.,TRBV7-3,.,TRBJ2-2,TGTGCCAGCAGCTTAATCCGGGAAAGAAACACCGGGGAGCTGTTTTTT,CASSLIRERNTGELFF
.,TRBV19,few,TRBJ1-1,TGTGCCAGTAGACTTGGACAGAACACTGAAGCTTTCTTT,CASRLGQNTEAFF
.,TRBV28,.,TRBJ2-6,TGTGCCAGCAGTGGAGGGACTGGGGCCAACGTCCTGACTTTC,CASSGGTGANVLTF
.,TRBV5-1,.,TRBJ2-3,TGCGCCAGCACCCCCAAGGGCCAGATACGCAAGTATTTT,CASTPKGQIRKYF
.,TRBV27,.,TRBJ2-6,TGTGCCAGCAGTTTATCTGGGGCCAACGTCCTGACTTTC,CASSLSGANVLTF
.,TRBV7-2,.,TRBJ1-5,TGTGCCAGCAGCCATGACAGGAATAGCAATCAGCCCCAGCATTTT,CASSHDRNSNQPQHF
.,TRBV18,few,TRBJ1-1,TGTGCCAGCTCACCTAAAGGGGGTTCGTGGGGGAACACTGAAGCTTTCTTT,CASSPKGGSWGNTEAFF
TRBD1,TRBV27,.,TRBJ2-3,TGTGCCAGCAGTCCCGAGACAGGGGCCACAGATACGCAGTATTTT,CASSPETGATDTQYF
.,TRBV6-1,.,TRBJ1-5,TGTGCCAGCAGTGAATTAGCGGGGGCTGGGAATCAGCCCCAGCATTTT,CASSELAGAGNQPQHF
.,TRBV6-5,.,TRBJ1-1,TGTGCCAGCAGTTACTCGAGCAGGGCGAACACTGAAGCTTTCTTT,CASSYSSRANTEAFF
.,TRBV7-3,.,TRBJ1-2,TGTGCCAGCAGCCCCAGCGGGCTTACTAACTATGGCTACACCTTC,CASSPSGLTNYGYTF
.,TRBV7-2,once,TRBJ1-1,TGTGCCAGCAGCCCCATCCGCCGTGGCATGAACACTGAAGCTTTCTTT,CASSPIRRGMNTEAFF
TRBD2,TRBV28,.,TRBJ2-5,TGTGCCAGCAGCGATCGGGGGGGGAGTTTGGAGACCCAGTACTTC,CASSDRGGSLETQYF
.,TRBV14,.,TRBJ2-7,TGTGCCAGCAGCAAACAAGGGCCCGTAGCCGAGCAGTACTTC,CASSKQGPVAEQYF
.,TRBV7-9,.,TRBJ2-1,TGTGCCAGCAGCTTAGGGTTCCGGGAGCAGTTCTTC,CASSLGFREQFF
.,TRBV29-1,.,TRBJ2-3,TGCAGCGTAAAAGGGGACGCAGATACGCAGTATTTT,CSVKGDADTQYF
.,TRBV29-1,.,TRBJ1-1,TGCAGCGGACGGGGGGGGAAGAACACTGAAGCTTTCTTT,CSGRGGKNTEAFF
TRBD1,TRBV5-8,.,TRBJ1-2,TGTGCCAGCAGCTTACAGGGGGCGTTTGGCTATGGCTACACCTTC,CASSLQGAFGYGYTF
.,TRBV5-8,.,TRBJ2-6,TGTGCCAGCAGCGACGGACGGAGGCCACTCCTGTCTGGGGCCAACGTCCTGACTTTC,CASSDGRRPLLSGANVLTF
.,TRBV5-4,.,TRBJ2-5,TGTGCCAGCAACTCGAGGGGAGAGACCCAGTACTTC,CASNSRGETQYF
.,TRBV6-1,.,TRBJ1-2,TGTGCCAGCAGACCATTGGGGGGATTGTATGGCTACACCTTC,CASRPLGGLYGYTF
TRBD2,TRBV6-4,.,TRBJ2-2,TGTGCCAGCAGTGAGTCGACTAGCGGGAACACCGGGGAGCTGTTTTTT,CASSESTSGNTGELFF
.,TRBV7-9,.,TRBJ1-6,TGTGCCAGCAGCCCCTCTGGGGGGTCCTATAATTCACCCCTCCACTTT,CASSPSGGSYNSPLHF
.,TRBV11-1,.,TRBJ2-7,TGTGCCAGCAGCTTAGGGTCCTCAAGCTCCTACGAGCAGTACTTC,CASSLGSSSSYEQYF